A selection of T cell receptor beta chains follows, all from one sample in a study of Tregs in tolerant kidney transplant recipients. The table came from immunoSEQ multiplex PCR; TCRdb's copy has only in-frame clones and leaves some out. Found here are approximately 260,000 clones, around 82% of them singletons; the top ten hold roughly 0.67%. Input material: CD4+ T cells from blood. These receptors all stem from a human donor in good health. The CDR3 runs from the conserved cysteine through the conserved F or W. Fields, in order: CDR3 length, J gene, V gene, CDR3 protein.

len: 15; j_gene: TRBJ1-5; v_gene: TRBV19; CDR3aa: CASITGQGGNQPQHF
len: 15; j_gene: TRBJ2-1; v_gene: TRBV19; CDR3aa: CASSSRQVIYNEQFF
len: 15; j_gene: TRBJ1-4; v_gene: TRBV5-1; CDR3aa: CASRLGGPGNEKLFF
len: 16; j_gene: TRBJ2-1; v_gene: TRBV6-6; CDR3aa: CASSQGLGQGNNEQFF
len: 17; j_gene: TRBJ1-1; v_gene: TRBV7-9; CDR3aa: CASSLGGAGLQRAEAFF
len: 16; j_gene: TRBJ1-5; v_gene: TRBV15; CDR3aa: CATSRDGARQTQPQHF
len: 13; j_gene: TRBJ1-2; v_gene: TRBV7-9; CDR3aa: CASSVQGGNGYTF
len: 14; j_gene: TRBJ2-6; v_gene: TRBV30; CDR3aa: CAWSYSSGANVLTF
len: 13; j_gene: TRBJ2-7; v_gene: TRBV11-2; CDR3aa: CASSLVRQTEQYF
len: 15; j_gene: TRBJ2-2; v_gene: TRBV19; CDR3aa: CASSRGTVNTGELFF
len: 15; j_gene: TRBJ1-4; v_gene: TRBV11-2; CDR3aa: CASSLRRGTNEKLFF
len: 15; j_gene: TRBJ1-5; v_gene: TRBV6-1; CDR3aa: CASSGRQDSNQPQHF
len: 12; j_gene: TRBJ1-2; v_gene: TRBV5-4; CDR3aa: CASSLETYGYTF
len: 16; j_gene: TRBJ1-4; v_gene: TRBV7-9; CDR3aa: CASSEVNRGAAISLFF
len: 16; j_gene: TRBJ2-1; v_gene: TRBV13; CDR3aa: CASSTTPGILPHEQFF
len: 14; j_gene: TRBJ2-7; v_gene: TRBV19; CDR3aa: CASSSRTGSYEQYF
len: 15; j_gene: TRBJ2-7; v_gene: TRBV5-5; CDR3aa: CASSPRDRPSDEQYF
len: 12; j_gene: TRBJ1-1; v_gene: TRBV30; CDR3aa: CAWTGMNTEAFF
len: 15; j_gene: TRBJ2-2; v_gene: TRBV6-4; CDR3aa: CASSDAPQNTGELFF
len: 13; j_gene: TRBJ2-7; v_gene: TRBV30; CDR3aa: CAWSANGIYEQYF
len: 14; j_gene: TRBJ1-1; v_gene: TRBV29-1; CDR3aa: CSVVGPGEGREAFF
len: 12; j_gene: TRBJ1-5; v_gene: TRBV5-1; CDR3aa: CASSWRIQPQHF
len: 15; j_gene: TRBJ2-2; v_gene: TRBV18; CDR3aa: CASSPWQGDTGELFF
len: 15; j_gene: TRBJ1-6; v_gene: TRBV2; CDR3aa: CASSEEGGVTSPLHF
len: 13; j_gene: TRBJ1-2; v_gene: TRBV2; CDR3aa: CASTPRYPNGYTF
len: 16; j_gene: TRBJ2-5; v_gene: TRBV5-1; CDR3aa: CASSLGLAGIQETQYF
len: 18; j_gene: TRBJ2-1; v_gene: TRBV30; CDR3aa: CAWSKRRSGRAGYNEQFF
len: 14; j_gene: TRBJ1-2; v_gene: TRBV30; CDR3aa: CALHRGVFNYGYTF
len: 15; j_gene: TRBJ2-7; v_gene: TRBV7-6; CDR3aa: CASSEPGLAPGEQYF
len: 13; j_gene: TRBJ2-5; v_gene: TRBV5-8; CDR3aa: CASSLYGQETQYF
len: 14; j_gene: TRBJ1-1; v_gene: TRBV14; CDR3aa: CASSRQTGFTEAFF
len: 19; j_gene: TRBJ2-1; v_gene: TRBV4-2; CDR3aa: CASSQVSSGSLRSYNEQFF
len: 14; j_gene: TRBJ1-1; v_gene: TRBV7-3; CDR3aa: CASSLNTLNTEAFF
len: 17; j_gene: TRBJ2-7; v_gene: TRBV5-4; CDR3aa: CASSPRLAGGTTYEQYF
len: 12; j_gene: TRBJ2-7; v_gene: TRBV5-1; CDR3aa: CASTSSTYEQYF
len: 14; j_gene: TRBJ2-7; v_gene: TRBV6-4; CDR3aa: CASSPQPSSYEQYF
len: 15; j_gene: TRBJ1-4; v_gene: TRBV11-2; CDR3aa: CASSSSGTFNEKLFF
len: 17; j_gene: TRBJ2-7; v_gene: TRBV19; CDR3aa: CASSIAHDRGANYEQYF
len: 14; j_gene: TRBJ1-2; v_gene: TRBV6-1; CDR3aa: CASRGGSRSYGYTF
len: 16; j_gene: TRBJ2-7; v_gene: TRBV15; CDR3aa: CATSRGRAGSSYEQYF
len: 14; j_gene: TRBJ1-1; v_gene: TRBV6-5; CDR3aa: CASSYRGQDTEAFF
len: 15; j_gene: -; v_gene: TRBV7-2; CDR3aa: CASSLAHGGLYEQYF
len: 15; j_gene: TRBJ2-7; v_gene: TRBV9; CDR3aa: CASSVDLAGVYEQYF
len: 14; j_gene: TRBJ1-1; v_gene: TRBV19; CDR3aa: CASSVPGVGTEAFF
len: 15; j_gene: TRBJ2-7; v_gene: TRBV11-3; CDR3aa: CASSLGGSGTYEQYF
len: 14; j_gene: TRBJ2-5; v_gene: TRBV5-1; CDR3aa: CASSSGLASETQYF
len: 14; j_gene: TRBJ2-5; v_gene: TRBV9; CDR3aa: CASSVGQAGETQYF
len: 13; j_gene: TRBJ1-5; v_gene: TRBV5-1; CDR3aa: CARLVWGFQPQHF
len: 15; j_gene: TRBJ1-3; v_gene: TRBV25-1; CDR3aa: CASSDFTGAGNTIYF
len: 14; j_gene: TRBJ2-1; v_gene: TRBV30; CDR3aa: CAWNSGSSYNEQFF
len: 17; j_gene: TRBJ1-2; v_gene: TRBV19; CDR3aa: CASSILGTARVDYGYTF
len: 11; j_gene: TRBJ2-5; v_gene: TRBV11-1; CDR3aa: CASSYRATQYF
len: 13; j_gene: TRBJ1-4; v_gene: TRBV11-2; CDR3aa: CASSWDYNEKLFF
len: 12; j_gene: TRBJ2-2; v_gene: TRBV10-1; CDR3aa: CASNSNTGELFF
len: 14; j_gene: TRBJ2-1; v_gene: TRBV5-1; CDR3aa: CASSWGSSYNEQFF
len: 13; j_gene: TRBJ2-5; v_gene: TRBV5-4; CDR3aa: CASSFGPLETQYF
len: 16; j_gene: TRBJ2-7; v_gene: TRBV5-6; CDR3aa: CASSLGWTGVIYEQYF
len: 16; j_gene: TRBJ1-2; v_gene: TRBV19; CDR3aa: CASSPPPGRPREGYTF
len: 13; j_gene: TRBJ1-2; v_gene: TRBV10-3; CDR3aa: CAIRQTAAYGYTF